Listed below are T cell receptor beta chains from one sample, sequenced in a study of Tregs in tolerant kidney transplant recipients. These receptors lack a known antigen. This table comes from immunoSEQ multiplex PCR, and its TCRdb copy is limited to in-frame clones, with some not included. The table has approximately 41,000 clones, less than 97% seen once. Sequenced sample: Tregs from blood cultured with allogeneic cells. The receptors here all came from a human donor in good health. CDR3s leave out the opening cysteine and the closing phenylalanine or tryptophan.

cdr3_aa v_call
ASSVVGTQGTYSYNEQF TRBV9
ASRGRATTEAF TRBV19
ASSGNRGTNQPQH TRBV6-5
ASSIGASALRSPLH TRBV19
ASSPPLGTGTSYEQY TRBV18
ASSEYGGGGTQY TRBV25-1
ASSAGLGVIAEKLF TRBV9
ASTMQQLLNEKLF TRBV6-1
ASSLTNPGLAGLNEQF TRBV27
ASSPRGSGGTDTQY TRBV7-3
ASSFSYGRVASYEQY TRBV11-2
ASRSGSHEQY TRBV2
ASSHGQGRSNQPQH TRBV4-2
ASSSLVTDLNTEAF TRBV11-2
ASSSAGTGETQY TRBV6-6
ASSLGQLNYGYT TRBV5-1
ASTPDRRYGYT TRBV6-5
ASSYSGPGRSPLH TRBV6-6
ASSPLAALSGANVLT TRBV5-6
SVAQDGNYGYT TRBV29-1
ASSIGRLGGPLTTNEKLF TRBV19
SVWKQVNEQF TRBV29-1
ASSVGYSGQNPGELF TRBV9
ASSLAETGWPSQGGYT TRBV5-1
ASKGFNVPQH TRBV19
ASTGQRMNTEAF TRBV5-1
ASSKDSVGETQY TRBV11-3
ASSATGTYNEKLF TRBV5-1
AWSFRQGEDTEAF TRBV30
ASSIEGRVAEAF TRBV19
ATSRVISYEQY TRBV15
ASSPPGNYEQY TRBV11-3
ASRAGHQRLGQY TRBV5-5
ASRSRDRGDYGYT TRBV19
ASKGTGINSPLH TRBV5-4
ASSRPARNEQF TRBV18
ASSSAWSEAF TRBV5-6
ASSLVLAGLVKAYEQY TRBV7-8
ASSSDPGRMNTEAF TRBV5-1
ASSQVLQETQY TRBV7-7
ASSLAETGGTEAF TRBV5-1
ASSAAGAGEQY TRBV2
ASSLLGGGQETQY TRBV18
ASSQEGRSQETQY TRBV4-1
ASSIRGGNQPQH TRBV19
ASSQGFGTSGYNEQF TRBV4-1
ASGPGRSGANVLT TRBV5-1
ASSQRSAAGTGISYEQY TRBV4-1
ASSLGQETQY TRBV5-1
ASRAEDGENSPLH TRBV28
ASSLTGAYEQY TRBV5-1
ASSPDYFSSYNEQF TRBV27
ASRGESGRALSPITQY TRBV6-1